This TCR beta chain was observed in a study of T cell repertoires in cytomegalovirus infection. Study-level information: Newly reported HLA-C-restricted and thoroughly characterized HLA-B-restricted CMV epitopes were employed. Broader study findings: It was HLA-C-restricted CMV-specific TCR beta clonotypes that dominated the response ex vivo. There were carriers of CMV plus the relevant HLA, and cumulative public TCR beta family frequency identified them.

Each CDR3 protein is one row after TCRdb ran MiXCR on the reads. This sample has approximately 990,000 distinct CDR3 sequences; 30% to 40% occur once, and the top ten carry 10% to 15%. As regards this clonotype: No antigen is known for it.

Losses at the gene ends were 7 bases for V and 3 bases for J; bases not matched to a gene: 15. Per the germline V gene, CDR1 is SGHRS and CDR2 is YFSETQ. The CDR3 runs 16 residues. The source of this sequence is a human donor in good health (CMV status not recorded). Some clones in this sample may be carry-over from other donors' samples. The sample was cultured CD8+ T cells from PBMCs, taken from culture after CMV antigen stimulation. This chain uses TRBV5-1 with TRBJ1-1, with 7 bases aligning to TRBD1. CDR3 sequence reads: CASFPWTGPEYTEAFF. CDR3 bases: TGCGCCAGCTTTCCTTGGACAGGCCCCGAATACACTGAAGCTTTCTTT.